This TCR beta chain was obtained from a study of read filtering for tumor transcriptome and immune sequencing. This clonotype occurred many times. From 350 to 500 ng of RNA, a library with molecular barcoded alpha/delta and beta/gamma adaptors was made. Each CDR3 protein gets one entry after TCRdb re-called the reads with MiXCR. This table has roughly 41,000 distinct CDR3 sequences, 12% to 15% appearing once. This CDR3 contains 14 residues. Germline CDR1 MGHDK, CDR2 SYGVNS. V lost 6 bases and J lost 5; bases outside the gene matches: 8. This TCR was sampled from a donor aged 40 or older with multiple myeloma. Sequencing used a population of CD138-negative cells sorted from bone marrow. The chain is built from TRBV25-1 and TRBJ2-5; the match to TRBD1 covers 8 bases. The CDR3 spells CASRFTGGEETQYF. CDR3 coding DNA: TGTGCCAGCAGATTCACAGGGGGTGAGGAGACCCAGTACTTC.